A single sample is the source of the 24 T cell receptor beta chains below, sequenced in a study of cytomegalovirus exposure and HLA in healthy donors. PCR employed 60 Vbeta and 13 Jbeta primers. Generated by immunoSEQ multiplex PCR, the TCRdb table keeps only in-frame clones and is missing some. The repertoire includes 160,000 or so clones, approximately 80% of them detected once, and about 9.6% sits in the top ten. Material: PBMCs. The source is a man between 18 and 35 years old in good health and CMV-seropositive.

The V call is TRBV30, the J call TRBJ2-1; TRBD1 matches 8 bases. Germline CDR1 is GTSNPN and CDR2 is SVGIG (reference sequence). V lost 6 bases, J lost 2 bases, and 9 bases stayed unmatched. The CDR3 runs to 15 residues. CDR3 DNA sequence: TGTGCCTGTCAACGGACAGGGTACGCCTACAATGAGCAGTTCTTC. Residues: CACQRTGYAYNEQFF.

CDR3 nucleotides: TGCGCCAGCAGCCAAGTGTTGGGAGGCAATCAGCCCCAGCATTTT. The encoded protein is CASSQVLGGNQPQHF. The V gene is TRBV4-1, the J gene TRBJ1-5; D not certain. The CDR3 loop spans 15 amino acids. CDR1 and CDR2 from the germline V gene are MGHRA and YSYEKL. V dropped 1 base and J dropped 2 bases, with 9 bases sitting between them.

The chain combines TRBV2 with TRBJ2-2; 7 nucleotides align to TRBD2. Germline CDR1 is SNHLY and CDR2 is FYNNEI. This CDR3 region has 13 residues. V trimming: 4 bases; J trimming: 7 bases; junction bases outside the gene matches: 3. CDR3 sequence: CASSVRTSGELFF. Written as DNA, the CDR3 is TGTGCCAGCAGTGTTAGGACTAGCGGGGAGCTGTTTTTT.

V and J are TRBV7-2 and TRBJ2-5; the D gene is possibly TRBD2 (6 bases). Germline V gene data show CDR1 as SGHTA and CDR2 as FQGNSA. The V end was cut by 5 bases, the J end by 1 base, with 11 bases between. The CDR3 covers 14 residues. The CDR3 nucleotides are TGTGCCAGCAGCCTATCGGGACTCCAAGAGACCCAGTACTTC. This translates into CASSLSGLQETQYF.

The chain carries TRBV13 and TRBJ1-2, with unresolved D. V gave up 0 bases and J gave up 0 bases, with 11 bases separating them. In germline, CDR1 is PRHDT, CDR2 FYEKMQ (reference sequence). This CDR3 has 16 amino acids. CDR3 in amino acids: CASSLGAVPPNYGYTF. For the CDR3, the DNA is TGTGCCAGCAGCTTAGGCGCAGTTCCACCTAACTATGGCTACACCTTC. Full variable domain (outside the CDR3, taken from reference TRBV13 and TRBJ1-2): AAGVIQSPRHLIKEKRETATLKCYPIPRHDTVYWYQQGPGQDPQFLISFYEKMQSDKGSIPDRFSAQQFSDYHSELNMSSLELGDSALYFCASSLGAVPPNYGYTFGSGTRLTVV.

The rearrangement uses TRBV6-5 and TRBJ2-7; D is undetermined. Looked up from germline, CDR1 is MNHEY and CDR2 is SVGAGI. V was shortened by 0 bases and J by 2 bases, with 11 bases between the two germline ends. This CDR3 has 15 amino acids. The CDR3 here is CASSYSAARTYEQYF. DNA of the CDR3: TGTGCCAGCAGTTACTCGGCCGCGAGGACCTACGAGCAGTACTTC.

With respect to this clone: An end of the junction differs from the germline gene, which may be a read error. The rearrangement links TRBV11-2 to TRBJ2-5; 8 bases align to TRBD2. The length of the CDR3 is 14 residues. Germline V gives CDR1 SGHAT, CDR2 FQNNGV. As DNA, the CDR3 is TGTGCCAGCAGCCTACTAGCGGCCCGAGAGACCCGGTACTTC. It yields the protein CASSLLAARETRYF. Complete variable domain (other parts from reference TRBV11-2 and TRBJ2-5): EAGVAQSPRYKIIEKRQSVAFWCNPISGHATLYWYQQILGQGPKLLIQFQNNGVVDDSQLPKDRFSAERLKGVDSTLKIQPAKLEDSAVYLCASSLLAARETRYFGPGTRLLVL.

This clone has a handful of counts. This rearrangement joins TRBV5-1 to TRBJ1-4, with a possible D match to TRBD1 (5 bases). Germline V gives CDR1 SGHRS, CDR2 YFSETQ. V shed 1 base and J shed 3 bases, with 7 bases lying between them. The CDR3 length is 14 residues. The CDR3 reads CASSLTGPNEKLFF. For the CDR3, the DNA is TGCGCCAGCAGCTTGACAGGCCCTAATGAAAAACTGTTTTTT.

This chain connects TRBV7-6 to TRBJ2-5; 14 bases agree with TRBD2. Germline-derived CDR1 and CDR2 are SGHVS and FNYEAQ. Unmatched junction bases numbered 6, after V lost 1 base and J lost 5 bases. The CDR3 contains 17 residues. The CDR3 reads CASSLESRTSGGETQYF. CDR3 in DNA: TGTGCCAGCAGCTTAGAATCCCGGACTAGCGGGGGGGAGACCCAGTACTTC. Together with reference TRBV7-6 and TRBJ2-5, the CDR3 gives the full variable domain: GAGVSQSPRYKVTKRGQDVALRCDPISGHVSLYWYRQALGQGPEFLTYFNYEAQQDKSGLPNDRFSAERPEGSISTLTIQRTEQRDSAMYRCASSLESRTSGGETQYFGPGTRLLVL.

The chain couples TRBV4-3 to TRBJ2-7, with TRBD1 identical over 8 bases. The length of the CDR3 is 17 residues. CDR1 is LGHNA, CDR2 YSLEER, per germline. The junction had 11 bases not matched to a gene; V was cut back by 1 base and J by 3 bases. Written as DNA, the CDR3 is TGCGCCAGCAGCCAAGGGGTCGCAGGGGGCTCCCTCTACGAGCAGTACTTC. Its protein product is CASSQGVAGGSLYEQYF.

The V call is TRBV4-3, the J call TRBJ2-3; no clear D gene. CDR1 and CDR2 (germline): LGHNA, YSLEER. V dropped 1 base and J dropped 4 bases, with 6 bases sitting between them. The length of the CDR3 is 13 residues. The CDR3 is CASSQAFSDTQYF. In nucleotides, the CDR3 is TGCGCCAGCAGCCAAGCCTTTTCAGATACGCAGTATTTT.

The V and J genes are TRBV28 and TRBJ2-7; 8 bases agree with TRBD2. After removal of 8 bases from V and 5 bases from J, the junction contained 14 bases not matched to a gene. CDR1 is MDHEN and CDR2 is SYDVKM in the germline V gene. The CDR3 totals 15 residues. CDR3 region: CASLGGSGIPHEQYF. The DNA for the CDR3 is TGTGCCAGCCTGGGTGGTAGCGGGATTCCCCACGAGCAGTACTTC.

This CDR3 reads CASSRRGGKDQPQHF. The CDR3 nucleotides are TGCGCCAGCAGCCGGAGGGGAGGGAAGGATCAGCCCCAGCATTTT. V and J are TRBV4-1 and TRBJ1-5, with a weak D call TRBD1 (5 bases). V lost 4 bases to trimming and J lost 5 bases, with 15 bases between them. CDR1 is MGHRA, CDR2 YSYEKL, per germline. This CDR3 has 15 residues.

This clone is a singleton in its sample. J is TRBJ2-1 and V is TRBV5-4, with 8 bases identical to TRBD2. Trimming at V came to 4 bases and at J to 6 bases, leaving 12 bases not matched to a gene. This CDR3 is 16 amino acids long. Germline-derived CDR1 and CDR2 are SGHNT and YYREEE (reference sequence). CDR3 bases: TGTGCCAGCAGCCGCGATCCAGCGGGAGTTGGCAATGAGCAGTTCTTC. It specifies CASSRDPAGVGNEQFF.

This clone was detected only once. CDR3 coding DNA: TGTGCCAGCAGCAGGGACAGGGGGGGGGAGACCCAGTACTTC. It codes for CASSRDRGGETQYF. This chain joins TRBV2 and TRBJ2-5; 11 bases are a match to TRBD1. Unmatched junction bases numbered 5, after V lost 6 bases and J lost 5 bases. The CDR3 spans 14 residues. The V gene's germline CDR1 is SNHLY and CDR2 FYNNEI.

The genes are TRBV5-1 and TRBJ2-5; 10 positions agree with TRBD2. The length of the CDR3 is 17 residues. Trimming removed 2 bases from V and 1 base from J; junction bases left unmatched: 8. Looked up from germline, CDR1 is SGHRS and CDR2 is YFSETQ. CDR3 sequence (DNA): TGCGCCAGCAGCTTTCAATCTAGCGGGGGACTCCAAGAGACCCAGTACTTC. The encoded protein is CASSFQSSGGLQETQYF. The complete variable domain, with remaining parts taken from reference TRBV5-1 and TRBJ2-5, reads KAGVTQTPRYLIKTRGQQVTLSCSPISGHRSVSWYQQTPGQGLQFLFEYFSETQRNKGNFPGRFSGRQFSNSRSEMNVSTLELGDSALYLCASSFQSSGGLQETQYFGPGTRLLVL.

CDR3 coding DNA: TGTGCCAGCAGCGCTGAAGCGGGAGAAACCACAGATACGCAGTATTTT. This translates into CASSAEAGETTDTQYF. J is TRBJ2-3 and V is TRBV2, with 8 bases fitting TRBD2. CDR3 length: 16 residues. The trim removed 6 bases at V and 2 bases at J, leaving 10 bases unmatched. Germline CDR1 is SNHLY and CDR2 is FYNNEI.

There are a few counts of this clone. The V and J genes are TRBV4-3 and TRBJ1-5; TRBD1 matches 7 bases. J lost 0 bases, V lost 6 bases, and 5 bases had no gene match. The CDR3 is made up of 15 amino acids. Germline CDR1 is LGHNA and CDR2 is YSLEER. The CDR3 sequence: CASRKDRFSNQPQHF. As DNA, the CDR3 is TGCGCCAGCAGGAAGGACAGGTTTAGCAATCAGCCCCAGCATTTT.

The genes are TRBV4-1 and TRBJ2-5; TRBD2 matches 11 bases. The better agreement between TRBJ2-7 and the DNA end casts doubt on the J call. CDR1 and CDR2 from the germline V gene are MGHRA and YSYEKL. CDR3 size: 17 residues. CDR3 sequence (DNA): TGCGCCAGCAGCCAGAACGCCCTAGCGGGGGGCAGCTACGAGCAGTACTTC. Protein product: CASSQNALAGGSYEQYF.

J is TRBJ2-7 and V is TRBV18; 9 nucleotides align to TRBD2. Unmatched junction bases numbered 4, after V lost 2 bases and J lost 2 bases. Germline CDR1 KGHSH, CDR2 LQKENI. There are 15 residues in the CDR3. CDR3 protein: CASSPSGGIPYEQYF. For the CDR3, the DNA is TGTGCCAGCTCACCAAGCGGGGGGATCCCCTACGAGCAGTACTTC.

This chain uses TRBV7-9 with TRBJ1-1; TRBD1 matches 8 bases. The CDR3 totals 13 residues. Germline V CDR1 and CDR2: SEHNR, FQNEAQ (reference sequence). V gave up 2 bases and J gave up 7 bases; unmatched junction bases: 3. In DNA form, the CDR3 reads TGTGCCAGCAGCTTAAAAGGGACAGGTGAAGCTTTCTTT. Its translation is CASSLKGTGEAFF. Supplemented by reference TRBV7-9 and TRBJ1-1, the full variable domain reads DTGVSQNPRHKITKRGQNVTFRCDPISEHNRLYWYRQTLGQGPEFLTYFQNEAQLEKSRLLSDRFSAERPKGSFSTLEIQRTEQGDSAMYLCASSLKGTGEAFFGQGTRLTVV.

The rearrangement joins TRBV15 to TRBJ1-5, with a tentative D call TRBD1 (5 bases). Trimming stripped 3 bases from V and 2 bases from J, with 14 bases between. The V gene's germline CDR1 is LNHNV and CDR2 YYDKDF (reference sequence). The CDR3 extends over 16 amino acids. Here the CDR3 DNA reads TGTGCCACCAGCAGGGGGGACTTCTCCGGCAATCAGCCCCAGCATTTT. Translating gives CATSRGDFSGNQPQHF.

The V call is TRBV2, the J call TRBJ1-5; tentatively, D is TRBD1 (6 bases). Germline V gene data show CDR1 as SNHLY and CDR2 as FYNNEI. The CDR3 runs to 14 residues. V gave up 6 bases and J gave up 5 bases, with 14 bases separating them. Here the CDR3 reads CASSPDRGDQPQHF. The CDR3 bases are TGTGCCAGCAGCCCGGACAGAGGGGATCAGCCCCAGCATTTT.

The chain's CDR3 is CATQLAGGLGDTQYF. The CDR3 DNA is TGTGCCACTCAACTAGCGGGAGGGCTGGGGGATACGCAGTATTTT. This chain joins TRBV10-3 and TRBJ2-3; 13 nucleotides align to TRBD2. The CDR3 totals 15 residues. After removal of 10 bases from V and 6 bases from J, the junction contained 10 bases not matched to a gene. Per the germline V gene, CDR1 is ENHRY and CDR2 is SYGVKD.